This T cell receptor beta chain derives from a study of blood T cell repertoires in COVID-19. The wider study: There were acute and convalescent COVID-19 samples, and they came from the United States, Italy and Spain. PBMCs, B-cell-depleted T cells, or T cells were the source of the cDNA or gDNA that made up the material.

As handled by the study authors: Amplification of reference gene primers provided the estimated nucleated cell counts. TCRdb's copy holds only in-frame clones and misses some; the assay was immunoSEQ multiplex PCR. V, J and clone size were drawn from that table, and D and trimming were deduced from the DNA. The table includes 200,000 to 300,000 clones, roughly four fifths detected once. Germline V lookup: CDR1 LGHDT, CDR2 YNNKEL (reference sequence). CDR3 length equals 15 residues. Trimming left V 0 bases short and J 5 bases short, with 13 bases between. The rearrangement links TRBV3-1 (or the pseudogene TRBV3-2) to TRBJ1-1; D is undetermined. This clonotype was sampled from an elderly woman with acute or convalescent COVID-19. What was sequenced was peripheral blood. The CDR3 DNA reads TGTGCCAGCAGCCAAGATTGGGCAATTGGGACTGAAGCTTTCTTT. This sequence encodes CASSQDWAIGTEAFF.